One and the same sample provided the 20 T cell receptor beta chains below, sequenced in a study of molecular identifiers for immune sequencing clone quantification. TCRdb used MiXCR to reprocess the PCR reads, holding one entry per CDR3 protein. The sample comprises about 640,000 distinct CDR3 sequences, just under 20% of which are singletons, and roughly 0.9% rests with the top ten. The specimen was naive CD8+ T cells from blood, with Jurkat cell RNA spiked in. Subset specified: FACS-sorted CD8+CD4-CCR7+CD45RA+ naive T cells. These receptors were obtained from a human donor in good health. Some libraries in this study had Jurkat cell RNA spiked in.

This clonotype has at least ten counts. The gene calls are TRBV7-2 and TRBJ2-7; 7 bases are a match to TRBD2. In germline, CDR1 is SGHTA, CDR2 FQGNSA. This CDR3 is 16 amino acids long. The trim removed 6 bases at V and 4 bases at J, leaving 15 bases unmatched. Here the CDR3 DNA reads TGTGCCAGCAGTAAAATCGCGGGAGTAGCGAGTTACGAGCAGTACTTC. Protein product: CASSKIAGVASYEQYF.

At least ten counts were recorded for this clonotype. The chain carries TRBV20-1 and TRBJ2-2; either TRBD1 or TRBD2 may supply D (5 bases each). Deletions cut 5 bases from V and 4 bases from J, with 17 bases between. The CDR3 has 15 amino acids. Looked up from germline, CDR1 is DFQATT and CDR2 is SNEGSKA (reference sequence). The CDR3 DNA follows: TGCAGTGCTCTGGTGGGGGTACCCTTCACCGGGGAGCTGTTTTTT. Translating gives CSALVGVPFTGELFF.

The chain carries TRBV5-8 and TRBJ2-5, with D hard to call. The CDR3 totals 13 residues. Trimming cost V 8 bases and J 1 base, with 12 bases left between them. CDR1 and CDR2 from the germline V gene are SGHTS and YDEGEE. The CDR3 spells CASGQARQETQYF. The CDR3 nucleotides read TGTGCCAGTGGGCAGGCCCGCCAAGAGACCCAGTACTTC.

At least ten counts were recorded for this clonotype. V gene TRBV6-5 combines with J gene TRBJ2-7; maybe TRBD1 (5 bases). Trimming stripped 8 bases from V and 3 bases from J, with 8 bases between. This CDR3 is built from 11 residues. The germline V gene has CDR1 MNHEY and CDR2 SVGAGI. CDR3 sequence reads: CASFQGYEQYF. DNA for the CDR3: TGTGCCAGCTTTCAGGGCTACGAGCAGTACTTC.

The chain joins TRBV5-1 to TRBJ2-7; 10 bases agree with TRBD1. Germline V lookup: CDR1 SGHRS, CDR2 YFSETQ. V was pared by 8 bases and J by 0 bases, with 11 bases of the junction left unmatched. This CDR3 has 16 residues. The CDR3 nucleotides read TGCGCCAGGAGGGACAGGGGCGTCGCGATCTCCTACGAGCAGTACTTC. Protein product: CARRDRGVAISYEQYF.

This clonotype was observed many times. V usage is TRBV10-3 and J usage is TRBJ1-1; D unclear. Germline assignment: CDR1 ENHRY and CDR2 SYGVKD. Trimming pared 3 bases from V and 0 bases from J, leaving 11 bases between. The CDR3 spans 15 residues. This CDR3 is CAISDAGPMNTEAFF. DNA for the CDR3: TGTGCCATCAGTGACGCTGGACCGATGAACACTGAAGCTTTCTTT.

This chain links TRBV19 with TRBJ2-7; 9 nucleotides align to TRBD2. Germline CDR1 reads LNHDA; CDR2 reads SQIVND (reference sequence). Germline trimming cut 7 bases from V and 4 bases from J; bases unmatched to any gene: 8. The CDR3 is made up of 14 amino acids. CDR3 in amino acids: CASNPTSGPYEQYF. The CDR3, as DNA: TGTGCCAGTAACCCGACTAGCGGTCCTTACGAGCAGTACTTC.

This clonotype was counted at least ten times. The CDR3 sequence: CASSPYDQETQYF. CDR3 coding DNA: TGTGCCAGCTCACCATACGACCAAGAGACCCAGTACTTC. The chain joins TRBV18 to TRBJ2-5; no clear D. The V end was cut by 2 bases, the J end by 0 bases, with 4 bases between. The V gene's germline CDR1 is KGHSH and CDR2 LQKENI. This CDR3 contains 13 residues. Full variable domain (remainder filled in from reference TRBV18 and TRBJ2-5): NAGVMQNPRHLVRRRGQEARLRCSPMKGHSHVYWYRQLPEEGLKFMVYLQKENIIDESGMPKERFSAEFPKEGPSILRIQQVVRGDSAAYFCASSPYDQETQYFGPGTRLLVL.

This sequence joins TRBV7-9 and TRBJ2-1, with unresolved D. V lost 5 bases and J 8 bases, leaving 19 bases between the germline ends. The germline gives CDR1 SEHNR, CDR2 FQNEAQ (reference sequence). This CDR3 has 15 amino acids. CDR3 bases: TGTGCCAGCAGCCCCCCCGTTTCCCGAGAGGATGAGCAGTTCTTC. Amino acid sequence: CASSPPVSREDEQFF.

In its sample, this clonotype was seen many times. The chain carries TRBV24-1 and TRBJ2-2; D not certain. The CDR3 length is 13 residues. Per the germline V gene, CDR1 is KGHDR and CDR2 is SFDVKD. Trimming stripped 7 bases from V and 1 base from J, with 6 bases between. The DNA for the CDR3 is TGTGCCACCAGCGACCAGAACACCGGGGAGCTGTTTTTT. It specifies CATSDQNTGELFF.

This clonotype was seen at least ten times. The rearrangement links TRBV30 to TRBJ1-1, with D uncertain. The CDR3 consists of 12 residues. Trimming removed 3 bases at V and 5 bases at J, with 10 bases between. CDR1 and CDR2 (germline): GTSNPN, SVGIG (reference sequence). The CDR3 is CAWRLGRTEAFF. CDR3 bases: TGTGCCTGGAGATTAGGCAGAACTGAAGCTTTCTTT.

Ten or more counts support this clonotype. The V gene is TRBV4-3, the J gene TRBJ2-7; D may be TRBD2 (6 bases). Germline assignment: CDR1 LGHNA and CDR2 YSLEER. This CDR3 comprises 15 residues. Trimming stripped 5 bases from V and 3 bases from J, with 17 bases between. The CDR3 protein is CASSSRWGEFYEQYF. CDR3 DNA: TGCGCCAGCAGCTCGAGGTGGGGGGAGTTCTACGAGCAGTACTTC.

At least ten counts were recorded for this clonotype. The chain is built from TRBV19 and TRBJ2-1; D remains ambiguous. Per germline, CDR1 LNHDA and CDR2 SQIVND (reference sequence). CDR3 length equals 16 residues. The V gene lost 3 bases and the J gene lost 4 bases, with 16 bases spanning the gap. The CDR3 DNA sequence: TGTGCCAGTAGTATGAAATCCGCACCCCCTTACAATGAGCAGTTCTTC. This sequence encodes CASSMKSAPPYNEQFF.

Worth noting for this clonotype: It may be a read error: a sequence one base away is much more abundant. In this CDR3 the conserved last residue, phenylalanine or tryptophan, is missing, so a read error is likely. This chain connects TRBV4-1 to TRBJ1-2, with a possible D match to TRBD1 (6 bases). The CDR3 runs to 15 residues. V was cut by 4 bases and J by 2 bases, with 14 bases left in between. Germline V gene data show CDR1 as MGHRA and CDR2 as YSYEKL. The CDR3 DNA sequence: TGCGCCAGCAGCCGCGAAAGAGGACAGAACTATGGCTACACCGTC. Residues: CASSRERGQNYGYTV.

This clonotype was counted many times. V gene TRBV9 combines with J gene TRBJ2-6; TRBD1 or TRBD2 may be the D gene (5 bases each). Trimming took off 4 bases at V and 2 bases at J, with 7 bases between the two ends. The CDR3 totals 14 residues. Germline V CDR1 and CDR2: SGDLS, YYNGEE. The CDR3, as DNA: TGTGCCAGCAGCTGGGACGCTGGGGCCAACGTCCTGACTTTC. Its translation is CASSWDAGANVLTF.

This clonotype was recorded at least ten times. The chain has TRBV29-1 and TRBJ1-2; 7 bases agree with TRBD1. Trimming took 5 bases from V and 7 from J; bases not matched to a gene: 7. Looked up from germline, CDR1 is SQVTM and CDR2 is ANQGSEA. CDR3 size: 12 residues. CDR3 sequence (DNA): TGCAGCGTTATGACAGGGACAGCTGGCTACACCTTC. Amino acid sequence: CSVMTGTAGYTF.

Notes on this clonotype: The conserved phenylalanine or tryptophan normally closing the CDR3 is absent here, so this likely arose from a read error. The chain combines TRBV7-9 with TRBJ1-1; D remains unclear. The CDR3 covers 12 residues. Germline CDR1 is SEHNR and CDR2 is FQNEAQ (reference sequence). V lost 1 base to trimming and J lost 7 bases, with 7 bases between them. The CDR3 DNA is TGTGCCAGCAGCTTAGGCCAGATTGAAGCTTTCCTT. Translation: CASSLGQIEAFL.

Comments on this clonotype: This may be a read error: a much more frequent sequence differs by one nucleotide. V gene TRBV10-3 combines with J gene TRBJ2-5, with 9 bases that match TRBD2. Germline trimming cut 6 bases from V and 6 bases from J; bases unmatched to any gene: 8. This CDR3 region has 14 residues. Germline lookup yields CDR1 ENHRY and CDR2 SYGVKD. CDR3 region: CAIRGISGGQTQYF. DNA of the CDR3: TGTGCCATCAGGGGGATTAGCGGGGGACAGACCCAGTACTTC.

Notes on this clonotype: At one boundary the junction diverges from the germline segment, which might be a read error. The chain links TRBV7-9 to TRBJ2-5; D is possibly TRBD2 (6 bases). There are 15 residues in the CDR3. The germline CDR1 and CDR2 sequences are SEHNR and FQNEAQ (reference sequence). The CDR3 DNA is TGTACCAGCAGCTTATCTCGGGGGAGCCAAGAGACCCAGTACTTC. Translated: CTSSLSRGSQETQYF.

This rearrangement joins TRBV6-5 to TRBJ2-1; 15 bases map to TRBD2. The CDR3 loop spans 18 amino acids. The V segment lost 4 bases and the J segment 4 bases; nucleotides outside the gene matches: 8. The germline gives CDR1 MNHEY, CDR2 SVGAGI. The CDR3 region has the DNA TGTGCCAGCAGTTCCAACCGGACTAGCGGGGGGGTGTACAATGAGCAGTTCTTC. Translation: CASSSNRTSGGVYNEQFF.